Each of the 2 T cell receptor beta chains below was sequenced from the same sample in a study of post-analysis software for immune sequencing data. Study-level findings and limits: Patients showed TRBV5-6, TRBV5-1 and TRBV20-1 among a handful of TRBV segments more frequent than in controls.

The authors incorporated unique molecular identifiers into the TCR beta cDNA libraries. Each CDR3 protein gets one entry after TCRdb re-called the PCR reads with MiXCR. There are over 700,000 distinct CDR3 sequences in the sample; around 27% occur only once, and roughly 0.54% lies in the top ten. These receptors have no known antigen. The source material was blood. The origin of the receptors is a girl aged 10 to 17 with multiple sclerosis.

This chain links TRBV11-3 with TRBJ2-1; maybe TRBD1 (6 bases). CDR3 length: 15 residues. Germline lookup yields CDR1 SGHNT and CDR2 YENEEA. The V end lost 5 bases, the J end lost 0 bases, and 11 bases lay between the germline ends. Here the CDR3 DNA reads TGTGCCAGCAGCACCGAGGGGGTCTCCTACAATGAGCAGTTCTTC. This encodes CASSTEGVSYNEQFF.

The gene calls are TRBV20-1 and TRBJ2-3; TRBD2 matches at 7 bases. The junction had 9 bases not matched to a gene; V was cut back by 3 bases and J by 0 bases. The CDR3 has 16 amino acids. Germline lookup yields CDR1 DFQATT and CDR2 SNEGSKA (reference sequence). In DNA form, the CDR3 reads TGCAGTGCTAGTGGGGTAGGGGAGGGTAGCACAGATACGCAGTATTTT. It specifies CSASGVGEGSTDTQYF.